This TCR beta chain was identified during a study of vaccination effects on CD4 cells after COVID-19. Trimming shortened V by 5 bases and J by 6 bases, and 11 bases separated the two germline ends. The CDR3 consists of 13 residues. Germline V gives CDR1 SGHTA, CDR2 FQGNSA. Comment on this clone: No antigen is known for it.

Peptide-pool stimulation followed by sequencing identified expanded antigen-specific CD4+ clonotypes in the ViraFEST assay. Once cultured for approximately ten days, the cells underwent separation to obtain CD4+ T cells. The individual was infected with SARS-CoV-2 between March and December 2020, as confirmed by PCR. Two doses of BNT162b2 or mRNA-1273 vaccine were administered to participants. Every well got two million PBMC, which were grown with 8.5 to 10 IU/ml IL-2 and 8.5 to 10 ug/ml peptides. At days 3 and 7, half of the medium was exchanged for IL-2 medium. General study findings and limits: The study got few convalescent patients and did not collect any early post-infection timepoints.

TCRdb's copy holds only in-frame clones and misses some; the assay was immunoSEQ multiplex PCR. This sample has 14,000 or so clones; 60% to 85% occur once, and the top ten carry around a sixth. The chain combines TRBV7-2 with TRBJ2-1, with D unclear. The TCR was taken from a human donor who had a prior SARS-CoV-2 infection. Material: CD4+ T cells from PBMCs cultured with SARS-CoV-2 spike peptides, obtained after COVID-19 vaccination. CDR3 in DNA: TGTGCCAGCAGCCCGACGACTCGCAATGAGCAGTTCTTC. This codes for CASSPTTRNEQFF.